Listed here is a single TCR beta chain. There is no known antigen for this receptor. The input lacks base qualities; no much larger clone sits a single base away. This specimen belongs to a study of cytomegalovirus exposure and HLA in healthy donors (dated by TCRdb to 2016 to 2017). General notes on the study: An earlier analysis of roughly 570 of the donors reported 276 Gb of sequence data and roughly 120 million unique TCR beta sequences obtained from some 200 million T cells. A later analysis re-analyzed previously published TCR beta repertoires from roughly 600 donors and added high-resolution HLA genotyping to study TCR occurrence patterns. Donor age, sex, ethnicity and CMV serostatus were compiled alongside the repertoire data. The genetic ancestry cluster associated with self-reported Caucasian donors included about 84% of the roughly 380 genotyped donors. Roughly 300 gigabases of sequencing data and tens of millions of unique TCR sequences made up an early release that covered several hundred HLA-typed donors. A separate validation cohort of approximately 130 different subjects was used in addition to the roughly 640-subject first cohort. Across approximately 420 genotyped donors of the cohort, an average of approximately 200,000 unique TCR beta nucleotide sequences per donor were sequenced, and about a sixth of those sequences were non-productive. Because of strong linkage in the cohort, five DR-DQ haplotypes were treated as single units for association and clustering. All discovery cohort repertoires had been generated using a single sequencing platform. The study used immunosequencing to profile the T cell repertoires of 670 or so subjects and linked those repertoires to cytomegalovirus serostatus. The later analysis used no new phenotypic data to find candidate immune exposures, relying instead on TCR beta sequences and their occurrence across donors. A later genetic analysis took genome-wide SNP genotypes for about three fifths of the roughly 700 donors and used that subset as a discovery cohort. An earlier analysis of some 500 of the donors used high-throughput TCR beta sequencing to judge whether each TCR beta V gene segment behaved as functional or pseudogenic. High-throughput TCR immunosequencing, statistical association of individual TCRs with disease status, and machine learning were combined to predict cytomegalovirus infection status. Class I and class II HLA loci were covered by the typing at four-digit resolution. The study was designed to test whether signatures of past pathogen exposure could be identified by cataloging public T cell receptors. The number of donors typed differed by locus, with 629-630 for A, B, C, DRB1 and DQB1, roughly 550 for DQA1, 600 to 610 for DPA1, and 400 to 490 for DPB1. Broader findings and caveats from the paper: In a later genetic analysis, a missense DCLRE1C variant was associated with V-gene and J-gene trimming of TCR beta chains, and the association was replicated in an independent cohort. The 87-base-pair reads could not distinguish some IMGT-functional V segments, including TRBV6-2 and TRBV6-3, so those segments were excluded. According to a later analysis, most CMV-associated TCR beta chains appeared to be HLA-restricted, and the HLA associations seemed to be driven largely by CMV exposure. Most TCR sequences were observed very rarely across donors, whereas some public TCRs were present in many individuals. The earlier analysis of approximately 560 of the donors excluded about 16 rarely observed V segments, including chromosome 9 orphons, because counts were too low. The authors suggested that the approach could potentially be generalized to other disease states and immunological phenotypes. Compared with equally common non-associated chains, HLA-associated TCR beta chains in a later analysis were more clonally expanded and had lower generation probabilities. According to a later analysis, parvovirus B19, influenza, CMV and Epstein-Barr virus appeared linked to several top co-occurrence clusters. Linkage disequilibrium might explain the correlated functional status among segregating V segments, but an unknown experimental factor could not be ruled out. In a later genetic analysis, fewer N-insertions in productive TCRs were reported among donors in an Asian-associated ancestry cluster than the roughly 710-donor mean. In this cohort, only TCR beta chains were sequenced, and detectable features were limited by the absence of alpha or paired-chain data. In vitro tests confirmed that a few of the cytomegalovirus-associated TCR beta chains recognize cytomegalovirus antigens. According to a later analysis, TCR association rates differed among HLA loci, with DRB1 alleles showing the most associated TCRs and HLA-C alleles showing the fewest. Cytomegalovirus status was reported to be diagnosed by the classifier with high specificity and sensitivity in both the original and validation cohorts. Assigning TCR associations to individual alleles was difficult when HLA alleles, especially DR and DQ, strongly co-occurred. Immune exposure information for the cohort was limited to CMV serostatus. A further reported finding was that TCR beta sequences accurately predicted the HLA-A and HLA-B alleles for most subjects in the first cohort. In an earlier analysis of some 550 of the donors, most TCR beta V segments were observed in productive rearrangements about 90% or about 30% of the time, broadly matching IMGT annotations. At a false discovery rate of 0.05, a later analysis linked about 16,000 TCR beta sequences to specific HLA alleles. The study listed 164 TCR beta chains as associated with cytomegalovirus. Because HLA typing was missing for some donors at each locus, association tests included only the typed subset. A cluster of highly shared sequence variants was judged likely to represent a technical artifact of the sequencing pipeline. The presence/absence analyses assumed that sequencing depth was roughly uniform across donors, and that assumption may not be true.

In total, approximately 690 healthy bone marrow donors made up the cohort. At the time of sampling, every cohort member was nominally healthy, though immune exposures that went unrecorded were likely present. The donor tested CMV seronegative, placing the donor among the 350 or so seronegative members of the cohort. Every donor gave a peripheral blood sample, and the peripheral blood mononuclear cells from that sample were used for TCR beta sequencing. The Qiagen DNeasy Blood Extraction Kit was used to extract genomic DNA from the blood cell samples. The CDR3 numbers 17 residues from cysteine through phenylalanine. Of the read, only the CDR3 DNA is kept; its 51 bases are in frame from base 1. V drops 5 bases and J drops 0 bases, leaving 16 bases in between. The germline V gene (reference sequence) provides CDR1 MNHEY and CDR2 SMNVEV. To prepare the library, the immunoSEQ multiplex PCR assay was applied. The multiplex PCR relied on a mix of 60 forward primers for TCR Vbeta segments and 13 reverse primers for TCR Jbeta segments. Amplification of the CDR3 region of rearranged TCR beta genes was performed with a multiplex PCR assay on genomic DNA. The Illumina HiSeq System was used to sequence the amplified TCR beta libraries as 87-base-pair reads. The paper's processing steps were these. In a later analysis, 77 million or so unique TCR beta chains were counted across the 666 repertoires, and roughly 11 million of these chains were shared by at least two donors. A nearest-neighbor algorithm error-corrected the raw reads and collapsed the reads into unique sequences, merging closely related sequences to remove PCR and sequencing errors. V, D and J gene segments were assigned by aligning CDR3 sequences to IMGT reference sequences. For a sequence to be retained, at least a six-nucleotide match to both a V gene segment and a J gene segment was required. A rearrangement counted as productive if the CDR3 had no stop codons and remained in frame with V and J, and every other rearrangement counted as non-productive. Following IMGT convention, CDR3 was defined as the stretch from the second conserved V-encoded cysteine up to the conserved J-encoded phenylalanine. The earlier analysis of about 570 of the donors excluded any sequence lacking an unambiguous match to a single V gene segment. An earlier analysis of several hundred of the donors called V segments functional above 56.7% productive rearrangements and segregating when the between-donor standard deviation exceeded 5%. A statistical classification framework was built for diagnosing cytomegalovirus status from the catalog of TCR beta chain sequences. In a later analysis, V and J genes were assigned by comparing TCR nucleotide sequences against IMGT/GENE-DB human TR gene sequences. In a later analysis, CDR3 sequences and most-parsimonious VDJ recombination scenarios were assigned using the TCRdist pipeline. In a later analysis, each TCR beta chain was defined by its CDR3 amino acid sequence together with its V-gene family, and reads lacking a unique V-gene family were excluded. A later analysis removed roughly 590 highly shared, low-generation-probability nucleotide sequences to deal with suspected cross-contamination and a sequencing artifact. In a later analysis, a clonal expansion index for each public chain was calculated from normalized within-repertoire ranks of inferred template counts. A later analysis computed generation probabilities with a VDJ recombination model fitted to out-of-frame rearrangements, and checked the results against IGoR. In a later analysis, TCR-TCR, TCR-HLA and TCR-CMV co-occurrence was scored with hypergeometric tests, and a repertoire-size bias correction was applied to TCR pairs. False discovery rates were estimated in a later analysis by permuting HLA or CMV assignments 20 times. In a later analysis, co-occurring TCRs were grouped using DBSCAN, with TCRdist sequence similarity added in when clustering inside HLA-allele-positive subsets. For co-occurrence clustering, repertoires with fewer than 30,000 or more than 120,000 public chains were excluded, along with roughly 5 repertoires with anomalous nucleotide sharing. What TCRdb holds here is the immuneACCESS table cut down to in-frame rearrangements. Part of the clones is not present; checked against another copy, under half of the missing clones reflect an unresolved V gene, and the others are unexplained. V and J calls and clone size are those listed in that table; D and trimming were worked out from the DNA. The sample records tens of thousands of clones, almost 80% of which are singletons. 4.5% to 7% of the sample rests with the top ten.

The sequenced sample consisted of PBMCs. In this chain, TRBV27 is recombined with TRBJ2-2; the D gene is possibly TRBD2, with 6 bases matching. The origin of this receptor is a female donor in good health and CMV-seronegative. The nucleotide sequence reads as follows: TGTGCCAGCAGTCTCCTCCAAACTAGCACGAACACCGGGGAGCTGTTTTTT. This sequence encodes CASSLLQTSTNTGELFF.